The clone carrying this T cell receptor beta chain was observed a handful of times. The data were obtained in a study of T cells in Graves' hyperthyroidism and ophthalmopathy. Turning to the study itself: It was at initial diagnosis, before any treatment, that peripheral blood was collected.

Regions amplified from RNA transcripts were the TCR beta CDR3 regions. In the first-round RT-PCR of the TCR CDR3, the HTBI primer set was used. TCRdb analysed the multiplex PCR reads with MiXCR anew, one entry per CDR3 protein. The table shows roughly 570,000 distinct CDR3 sequences, with about a sixth occurring only once. The sequence was collected from a woman aged 25 to 39 with Graves' hyperthyroidism. The sample was blood.

The DNA for the CDR3 is TGTGCCAGCAGGAAGACAGGGGCGGGAGAGCAGTACTTC. As protein: CASRKTGAGEQYF. The J gene is TRBJ2-7, the V gene TRBV7-9; 8 bases are shared with TRBD1. The ends lost 6 bases at V and 7 bases at J; junction bases unmatched: 8. The V gene's germline CDR1 is SEHNR and CDR2 FQNEAQ (reference sequence). The CDR3 loop spans 13 amino acids. Supplemented by reference TRBV7-9 and TRBJ2-7, the full variable domain reads DTGVSQNPRHKITKRGQNVTFRCDPISEHNRLYWYRQTLGQGPEFLTYFQNEAQLEKSRLLSDRFSAERPKGSFSTLEIQRTEQGDSAMYLCASRKTGAGEQYFGPGTRLTVT.